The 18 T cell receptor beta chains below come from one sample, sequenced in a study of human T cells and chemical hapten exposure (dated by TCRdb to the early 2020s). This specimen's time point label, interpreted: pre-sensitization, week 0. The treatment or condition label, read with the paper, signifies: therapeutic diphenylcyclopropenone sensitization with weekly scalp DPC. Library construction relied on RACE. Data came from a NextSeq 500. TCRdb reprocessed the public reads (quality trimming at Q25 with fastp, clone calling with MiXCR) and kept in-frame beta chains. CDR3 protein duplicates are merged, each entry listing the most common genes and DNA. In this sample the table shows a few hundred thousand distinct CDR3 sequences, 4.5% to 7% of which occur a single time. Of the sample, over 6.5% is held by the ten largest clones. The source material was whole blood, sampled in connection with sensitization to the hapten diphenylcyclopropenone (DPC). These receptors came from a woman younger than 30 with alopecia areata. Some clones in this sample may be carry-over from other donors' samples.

DNA of the CDR3: TGCGCCAGCAGCTTGGGGACTAGCTCCTACGAGCAGTACTTC. It codes for CASSLGTSSYEQYF. The rearrangement uses TRBV5-1 and TRBJ2-7; 7 bases fit TRBD2. This CDR3 contains 14 residues. Trimming removed 0 bases from V and 0 bases from J; junction bases left unmatched: 0. Germline values: CDR1 SGHRS, CDR2 YFSETQ.

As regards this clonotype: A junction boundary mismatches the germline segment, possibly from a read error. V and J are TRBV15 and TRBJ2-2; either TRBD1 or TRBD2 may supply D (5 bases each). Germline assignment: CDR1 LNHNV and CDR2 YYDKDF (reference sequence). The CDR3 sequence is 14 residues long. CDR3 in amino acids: CATSNRHGAGELYF. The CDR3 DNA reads TGTGCCACCAGCAACCGCCACGGGGCCGGGGAGCTGTATTTT.

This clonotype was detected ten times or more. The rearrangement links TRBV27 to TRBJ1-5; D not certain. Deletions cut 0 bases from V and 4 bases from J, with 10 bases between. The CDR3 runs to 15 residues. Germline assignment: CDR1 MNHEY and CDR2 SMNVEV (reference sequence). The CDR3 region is CASSLSRLGNQPQHF. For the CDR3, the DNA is TGTGCCAGCAGTTTATCACGGTTAGGAAATCAGCCCCAGCATTTT.

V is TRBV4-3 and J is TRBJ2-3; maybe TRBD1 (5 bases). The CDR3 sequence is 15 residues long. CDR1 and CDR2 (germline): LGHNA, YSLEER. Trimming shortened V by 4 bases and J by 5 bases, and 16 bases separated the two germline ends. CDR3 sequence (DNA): TGCGCCAGCAGCCGAACCTTTGTGCAGGGAGATACGCAGTATTTT. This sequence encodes CASSRTFVQGDTQYF.

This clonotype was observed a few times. The CDR3 loop reads CASSLQGAWQPQHF. The CDR3, as DNA: TGTGCCAGCAGCCTACAGGGGGCATGGCAGCCCCAGCATTTT. The chain carries TRBV3-1 and TRBJ1-5; 9 bases are shared with TRBD1. Germline CDR1 LGHDT, CDR2 YNNKEL (reference sequence). V trimming: 4 bases; J trimming: 7 bases; junction bases outside the gene matches: 5. This CDR3 has 14 residues.

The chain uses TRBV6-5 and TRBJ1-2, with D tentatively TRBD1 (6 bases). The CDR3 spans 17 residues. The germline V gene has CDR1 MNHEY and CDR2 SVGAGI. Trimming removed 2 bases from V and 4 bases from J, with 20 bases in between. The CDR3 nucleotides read TGTGCCAGCAGTTACAGGGGAACAGGGAGACAAGTCTATGGCTACACCTTC. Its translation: CASSYRGTGRQVYGYTF.

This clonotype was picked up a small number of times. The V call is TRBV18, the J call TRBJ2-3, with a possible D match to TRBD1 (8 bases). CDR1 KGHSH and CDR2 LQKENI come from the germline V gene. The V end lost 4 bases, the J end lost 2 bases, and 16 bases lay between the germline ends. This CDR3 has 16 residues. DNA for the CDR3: TGTGCCAGCTCACGACAGGGGCGGGGGCCCACAGATACGCAGTATTTT. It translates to CASSRQGRGPTDTQYF. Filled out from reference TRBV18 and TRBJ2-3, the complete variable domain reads NAGVMQNPRHLVRRRGQEARLRCSPMKGHSHVYWYRQLPEEGLKFMVYLQKENIIDESGMPKERFSAEFPKEGPSILRIQQVVRGDSAAYFCASSRQGRGPTDTQYFGPGTRLTVL.

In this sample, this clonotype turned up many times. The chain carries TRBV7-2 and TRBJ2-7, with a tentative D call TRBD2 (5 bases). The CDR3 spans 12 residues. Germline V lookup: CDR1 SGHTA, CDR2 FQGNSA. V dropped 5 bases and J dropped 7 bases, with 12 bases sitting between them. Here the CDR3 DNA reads TGTGCCAGCAGCCGGTACGGGGAGGAGCAGTACTTC. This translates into CASSRYGEEQYF.

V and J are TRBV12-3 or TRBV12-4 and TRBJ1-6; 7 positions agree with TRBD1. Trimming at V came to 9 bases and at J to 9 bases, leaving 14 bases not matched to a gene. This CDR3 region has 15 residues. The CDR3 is CASSKQGLVGSPLHF. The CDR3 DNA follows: TGTGCCAGTTCTAAACAGGGGCTAGTTGGTTCACCCCTCCACTTT.

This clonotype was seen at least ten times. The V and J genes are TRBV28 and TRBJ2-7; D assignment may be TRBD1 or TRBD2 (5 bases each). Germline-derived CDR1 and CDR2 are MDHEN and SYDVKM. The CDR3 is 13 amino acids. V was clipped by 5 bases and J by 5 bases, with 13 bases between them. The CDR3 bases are TGTGCCAGCAGTCCGTCCGGGGCCGACGAGCAGTACTTC. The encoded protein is CASSPSGADEQYF.

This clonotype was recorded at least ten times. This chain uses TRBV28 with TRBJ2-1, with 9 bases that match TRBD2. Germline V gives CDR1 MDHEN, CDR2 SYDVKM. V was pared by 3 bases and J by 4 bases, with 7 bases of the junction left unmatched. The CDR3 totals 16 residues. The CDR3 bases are TGTGCCAGCAGTTTTAAGGCGGGGGGGATTTACAATGAGCAGTTCTTC. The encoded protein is CASSFKAGGIYNEQFF.

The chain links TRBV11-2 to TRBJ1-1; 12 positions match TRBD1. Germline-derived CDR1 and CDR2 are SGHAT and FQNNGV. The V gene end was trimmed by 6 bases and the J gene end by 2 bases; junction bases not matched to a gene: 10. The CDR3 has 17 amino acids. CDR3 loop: CASSPWGQGALNTEAFF. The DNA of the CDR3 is TGTGCCAGCAGTCCCTGGGGACAGGGGGCTCTTAACACTGAAGCTTTCTTT.

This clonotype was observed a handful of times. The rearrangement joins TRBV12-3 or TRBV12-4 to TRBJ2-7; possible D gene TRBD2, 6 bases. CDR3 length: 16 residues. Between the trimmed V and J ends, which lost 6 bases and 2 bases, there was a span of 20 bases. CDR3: CASSRLVGGVTYEQYF. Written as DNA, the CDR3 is TGTGCCAGCAGCCGGCTCGTGGGGGGAGTGACCTACGAGCAGTACTTC.

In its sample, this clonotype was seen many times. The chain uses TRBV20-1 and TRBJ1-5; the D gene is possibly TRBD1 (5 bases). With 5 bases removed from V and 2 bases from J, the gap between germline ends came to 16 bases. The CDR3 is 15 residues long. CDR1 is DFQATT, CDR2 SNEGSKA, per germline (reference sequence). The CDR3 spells CSAARPGVRNQPQHF. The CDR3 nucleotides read TGCAGTGCTGCACGACCGGGGGTGCGCAATCAGCCCCAGCATTTT.

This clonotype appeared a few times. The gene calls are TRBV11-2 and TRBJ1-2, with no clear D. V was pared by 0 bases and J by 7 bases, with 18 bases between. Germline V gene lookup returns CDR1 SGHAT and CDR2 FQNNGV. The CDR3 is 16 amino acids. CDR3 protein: CASSLDFPSPAGGYTF. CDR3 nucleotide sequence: TGTGCCAGCAGCTTAGATTTCCCTTCCCCAGCGGGTGGCTACACCTTC.

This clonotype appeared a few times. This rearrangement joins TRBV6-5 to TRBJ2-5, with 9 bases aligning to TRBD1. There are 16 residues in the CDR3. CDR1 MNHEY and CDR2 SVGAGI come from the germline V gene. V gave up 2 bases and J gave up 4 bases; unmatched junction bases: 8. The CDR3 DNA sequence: TGTGCCAGCAGTTACGCCGGGACAGGGAACGGAGAGACCCAGTACTTC. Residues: CASSYAGTGNGETQYF.

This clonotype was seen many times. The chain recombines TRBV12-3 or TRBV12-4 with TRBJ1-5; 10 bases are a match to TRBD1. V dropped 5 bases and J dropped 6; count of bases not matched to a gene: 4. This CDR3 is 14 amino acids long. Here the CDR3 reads CASSTRTGGQPQHF. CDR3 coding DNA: TGTGCCAGCAGTACCCGGACAGGGGGTCAGCCCCAGCATTTT.

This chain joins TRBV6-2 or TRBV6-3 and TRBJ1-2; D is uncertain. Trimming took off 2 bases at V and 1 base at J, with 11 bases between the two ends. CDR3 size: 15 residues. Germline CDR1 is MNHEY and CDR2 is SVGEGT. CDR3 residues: CASSYRQTDNYGYTF. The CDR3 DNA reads TGTGCCAGCAGTTACAGGCAGACGGATAACTATGGCTACACCTTC.